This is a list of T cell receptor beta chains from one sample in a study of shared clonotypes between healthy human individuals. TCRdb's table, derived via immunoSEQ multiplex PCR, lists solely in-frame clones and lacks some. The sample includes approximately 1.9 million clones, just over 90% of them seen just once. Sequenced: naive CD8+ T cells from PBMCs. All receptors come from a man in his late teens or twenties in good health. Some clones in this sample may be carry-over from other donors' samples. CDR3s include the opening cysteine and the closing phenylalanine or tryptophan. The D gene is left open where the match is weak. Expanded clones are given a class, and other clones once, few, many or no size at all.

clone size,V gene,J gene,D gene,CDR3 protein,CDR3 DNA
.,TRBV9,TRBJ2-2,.,CASSPGGAGTGELFF,TGTGCCAGCAGCCCTGGGGGGGCGGGCACCGGGGAGCTGTTTTTT
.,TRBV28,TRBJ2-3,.,CASSPYEQAADTQYF,TGTGCCAGCAGCCCGTATGAACAAGCGGCAGATACGCAGTATTTT
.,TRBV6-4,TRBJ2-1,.,CASSPTGNLRNEQFF,TGTGCCAGCAGCCCAACAGGGAACCTTCGCAATGAGCAGTTCTTC
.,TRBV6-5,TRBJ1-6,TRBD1,CASTRRTGGNSPLHF,TGTGCCAGCACACGACGGACAGGGGGTAATTCACCCCTCCACTTT
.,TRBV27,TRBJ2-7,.,CASRVRGSSYEQYF,TGTGCCAGCAGAGTTAGGGGGAGCTCCTACGAGCAGTACTTC
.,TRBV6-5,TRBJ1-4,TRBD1,CASSYSDREHEKLFF,TGTGCCAGCAGTTACTCGGACAGGGAACATGAAAAACTGTTTTTT
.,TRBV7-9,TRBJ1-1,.,CASSLGGGTEAFF,TGTGCCAGCAGCTTAGGGGGAGGCACTGAAGCTTTCTTT
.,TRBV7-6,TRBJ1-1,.,CASSPAGRSGEAFF,TGTGCCAGCAGCCCAGCAGGGCGCTCGGGCGAAGCTTTCTTT
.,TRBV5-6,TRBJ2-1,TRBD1,CASSLGTGSEQFF,TGTGCCAGCAGCTTGGGGACAGGGAGTGAGCAGTTCTTC
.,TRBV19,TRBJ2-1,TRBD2,CASRASGLYNEQFF,TGTGCCAGTAGGGCTAGCGGCCTCTACAATGAGCAGTTCTTC
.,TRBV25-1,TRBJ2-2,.,CASSEHGTNTGELFF,TGTGCCAGCAGTGAACACGGGACGAACACCGGGGAGCTGTTTTTT
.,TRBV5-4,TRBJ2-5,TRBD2,CASSSRGTRFKQETQYF,TGTGCCAGCAGTTCGAGAGGGACTAGGTTTAAGCAAGAGACCCAGTACTTC
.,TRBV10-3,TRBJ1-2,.,CAVPDGDSITGYTF,TGTGCCGTACCGGACGGAGATTCTATAACCGGCTACACCTTC
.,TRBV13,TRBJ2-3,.,CASSLEGGSTDTQYF,TGTGCCAGCAGCTTAGAGGGGGGAAGCACAGATACGCAGTATTTT
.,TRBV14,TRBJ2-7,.,CASSPRGRRGSYEQYF,TGTGCCAGCAGCCCCCGGGGACGCCGAGGCTCCTACGAGCAGTACTTC
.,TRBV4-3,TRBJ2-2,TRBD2,CASSQGRWGRATGELFF,TGCGCCAGCAGCCAGGGCAGGTGGGGGAGGGCCACCGGGGAGCTGTTTTTT
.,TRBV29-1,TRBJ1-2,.,CSVEGGSNYGYTF,TGCAGCGTTGAAGGGGGGAGCAACTATGGCTACACCTTC
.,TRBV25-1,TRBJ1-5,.,CASSEEGSYQPQHF,TGTGCCAGCAGTGAGGAGGGGTCATATCAGCCCCAGCATTTT
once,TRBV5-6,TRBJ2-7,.,CASSGLRETYEQYF,TGTGCCAGCAGCGGACTTCGGGAGACCTACGAGCAGTACTTC
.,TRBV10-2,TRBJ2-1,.,CASRVGFIDNEQFF,TGCGCCAGCAGGGTGGGCTTCATCGACAATGAGCAGTTCTTC
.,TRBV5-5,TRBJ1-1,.,CASNPPERNTEAFF,TGTGCCAGCAACCCTCCCGAGCGGAACACTGAAGCTTTCTTT
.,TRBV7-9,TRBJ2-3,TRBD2,CASSVSPAGGNTDTQYF,TGTGCCAGCAGCGTATCACCAGCGGGAGGGAACACAGATACGCAGTATTTT
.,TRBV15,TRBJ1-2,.,CATSRDAKGEGYTF,TGTGCCACCAGCAGAGATGCAAAGGGGGAAGGCTACACCTTC
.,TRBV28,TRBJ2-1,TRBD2,CASSLITSGTSYNEQFF,TGTGCCAGCAGTTTAATCACTAGCGGGACCTCCTACAATGAGCAGTTCTTC
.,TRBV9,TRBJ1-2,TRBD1,CASSPWDRPYGYTF,TGTGCCAGCAGCCCTTGGGACAGGCCTTATGGCTACACCTTC
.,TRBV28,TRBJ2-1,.,CASSFAGEQFF,TGTGCCAGCAGTTTCGCCGGTGAGCAGTTCTTC